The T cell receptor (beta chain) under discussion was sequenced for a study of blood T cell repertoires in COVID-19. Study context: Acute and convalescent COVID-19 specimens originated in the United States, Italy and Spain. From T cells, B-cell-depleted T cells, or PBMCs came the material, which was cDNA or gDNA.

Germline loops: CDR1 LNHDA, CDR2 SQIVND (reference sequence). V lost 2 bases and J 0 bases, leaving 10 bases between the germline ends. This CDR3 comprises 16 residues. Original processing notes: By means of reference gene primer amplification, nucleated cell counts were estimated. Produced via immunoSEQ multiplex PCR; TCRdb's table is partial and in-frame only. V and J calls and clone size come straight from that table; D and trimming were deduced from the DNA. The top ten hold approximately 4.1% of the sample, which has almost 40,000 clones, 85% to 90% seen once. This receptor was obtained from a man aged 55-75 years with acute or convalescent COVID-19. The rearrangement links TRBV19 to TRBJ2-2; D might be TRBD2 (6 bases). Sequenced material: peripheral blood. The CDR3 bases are TGTGCCAGTAGTATAAGAAGGACTACGAACACCGGGGAGCTGTTTTTT. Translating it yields CASSIRRTTNTGELFF.